The next 22 T cell receptor beta chains were all read from a single sample in a study of blood T cell repertoires in COVID-19. Measured with immunoSEQ multiplex PCR; TCRdb has only the in-frame clones, and not every one. Of almost 400,000 clones listed, roughly 90% were seen once; the top ten hold approximately 0.96%. The source material was PBMCs or T cells enriched from blood (not recorded which). Receptors originate from a woman in her twenties or thirties with acute COVID-19.

The rearrangement uses TRBV30 and TRBJ1-1; possible D gene TRBD1, 5 bases. Germline V gives CDR1 GTSNPN, CDR2 SVGIG (reference sequence). Trimming left V 5 bases short and J 1 base short, with 14 bases between. The CDR3 runs 14 residues. CDR3 loop: CAWAHDSANTEAFF. The CDR3 DNA reads as TGTGCCTGGGCCCACGACAGCGCGAACACTGAAGCTTTCTTT.

For this clone: Distinct nucleotide sequences in the sample also encode this CDR3. This chain links TRBV12-3 or TRBV12-4 with TRBJ1-3, with D uncertain. Trimming stripped 3 bases from V and 3 bases from J, with 6 bases between. CDR3 length equals 13 residues. CDR3 loop: CASSFPGGNTIYF. The CDR3 bases are TGTGCCAGCAGTTTCCCAGGTGGAAACACCATATATTTT.

V usage is TRBV9 and J usage is TRBJ2-3; 9 bases match TRBD1. CDR3 length: 16 amino acids. The V gene's germline CDR1 is SGDLS and CDR2 YYNGEE. With V trimmed by 3 bases and J by 5 bases, 10 bases remained unmatched. CDR3 sequence: CASSATSTGGKDTQYF. The DNA of the CDR3 is TGTGCCAGCAGCGCAACATCGACAGGGGGTAAAGATACGCAGTATTTT. Full variable domain (missing parts from reference TRBV9 and TRBJ2-3): DSGVTQTPKHLITATGQRVTLRCSPRSGDLSVYWYQQSLDQGLQFLIQYYNGEERAKGNILERFSAQQFPDLHSELNLSSLELGDSALYFCASSATSTGGKDTQYFGPGTRLTVL.

The chain is built from TRBV15 and TRBJ1-2, with D maybe TRBD1 (6 bases). V lost 0 bases, J lost 4 bases, and 15 bases lay in between. The CDR3 has 16 amino acids. The germline CDR1 and CDR2 sequences are LNHNV and YYDKDF (reference sequence). CDR3 protein: CATSRDGGASFYGYTF. Here the CDR3 DNA reads TGTGCCACCAGCAGAGATGGGGGGGCTAGTTTCTATGGCTACACCTTC.

J is TRBJ2-2 and V is TRBV6-1, with TRBD2 as a possible D gene (6 bases). Between the trimmed V and J ends, which lost 1 base and 7 bases, there was a span of 13 bases. Germline V gene sequence: CDR1 MNHNS, CDR2 SASEGT. This CDR3 region has 15 residues. The CDR3 region has the DNA TGTGCCAGCAGTGAAGGAGGAGGGTGGGACGGGGAGCTGTTTTTT. Amino acid sequence: CASSEGGGWDGELFF.

The chain recombines TRBV2 with TRBJ2-2, with 9 positions matching TRBD2. The trim removed 8 bases at V and 4 bases at J, leaving 2 bases unmatched. Looked up from germline, CDR1 is SNHLY and CDR2 is FYNNEI. There are 13 residues in the CDR3. CDR3 sequence reads: CASAGGVTGELFF. CDR3 DNA sequence: TGTGCCAGCGCGGGAGGGGTCACCGGGGAGCTGTTTTTT.

J is TRBJ1-1 and V is TRBV11-2; possibly TRBD1 for D (5 bases). The CDR3 totals 17 residues. V gave up 5 bases and J gave up 1 base, with 20 bases separating them. Germline V gives CDR1 SGHAT, CDR2 FQNNGV. The CDR3 reads CASSLRWGGRWNTEAFF. Here the CDR3 DNA reads TGTGCCAGCAGCCTCCGGTGGGGGGGAAGGTGGAACACTGAAGCTTTCTTT.

The count of this clone is one. The gene calls are TRBV5-3 and TRBJ1-5; tentative D call: TRBD1 (6 bases). TRBV5-3 is flagged as an ORF with uncertain function. The V gene lost 1 base and the J gene lost 2 bases, with 13 bases spanning the gap. This CDR3 region has 16 residues. CDR3 nucleotides: TGTGCCAGAAGCTTGACAGGGCGCAGGGGCAATCAGCCCCAGCATTTT. It codes for CARSLTGRRGNQPQHF.

The CDR3 nucleotides read TGCGCCAGCAGCCAGGACCCGATGGGGGGTCGGACCCAGTACTTC. Residues: CASSQDPMGGRTQYF. The rearrangement uses TRBV4-1 and TRBJ2-5, with D possibly matching TRBD2 (6 bases). Per the germline V gene, CDR1 is MGHRA and CDR2 is YSYEKL. This CDR3 has 15 amino acids. The V end lost 3 bases, the J end lost 7 bases, and 18 bases lay between the germline ends.

At least ten counts were recorded for this clone. The gene calls are TRBV7-3 and TRBJ2-2; 8 bases align to TRBD1. CDR1 SGHTA and CDR2 FQGTGA come from the germline V gene. Unmatched junction bases numbered 15, after V lost 5 bases and J lost 7 bases. The CDR3 is 17 amino acids. The CDR3 coding sequence is TGTGCCAGCAGCCCTAACCGCTTGGACAGGGCTGGCGGGGAGCTGTTTTTT. This gives the protein CASSPNRLDRAGGELFF.

In its sample, this clone was seen once. This chain uses TRBV24-1 with TRBJ2-1, with 12 bases identical to TRBD2. The CDR3 contains 16 residues. Germline lookup yields CDR1 KGHDR and CDR2 SFDVKD. V lost 3 bases and J lost 3; bases outside the gene matches: 2. CDR3 sequence (DNA): TGTGCCACCAGTGATAGACTAGCGGGGGACTACAATGAGCAGTTCTTC. Protein product: CATSDRLAGDYNEQFF.

V and J are TRBV3-1 (or the pseudogene TRBV3-2) and TRBJ2-3; the D gene is possibly TRBD1 (6 bases). Between the trimmed V and J ends, which lost 4 bases and 4 bases, there was a span of 12 bases. The germline V gene has CDR1 LGHDT and CDR2 YNNKEL (reference sequence). The CDR3 consists of 14 residues. CDR3 in DNA: TGTGCCAGCAGCCCACAGGGTTATGCAGATACGCAGTATTTT. It codes for CASSPQGYADTQYF.

The chain joins TRBV2 to TRBJ1-3; TRBD1 aligns across 9 bases. Germline CDR1 reads SNHLY; CDR2 reads FYNNEI. The junction had 4 bases not matched to a gene; V was cut back by 3 bases and J by 1 base. This CDR3 comprises 16 residues. CDR3 sequence reads: CASSEGQGGSGNTIYF. CDR3 nucleotides: TGTGCCAGCAGTGAGGGACAGGGTGGGTCTGGAAACACCATATATTTT.

This rearrangement joins TRBV24-1 to TRBJ1-5, with 7 bases fitting TRBD1. This CDR3 has 17 residues. Per the germline V gene, CDR1 is KGHDR and CDR2 is SFDVKD. Germline trimming cut 2 bases from V and 0 bases from J; bases unmatched to any gene: 6. Written as DNA, the CDR3 is TGTGCCACCAGTGATTCAAACAGGGGAATTAGCAATCAGCCCCAGCATTTT. Its translation: CATSDSNRGISNQPQHF.

J is TRBJ1-2 and V is TRBV27; D call uncertain. The CDR3 sequence is 16 residues long. The germline gives CDR1 MNHEY, CDR2 SMNVEV (reference sequence). Trimming cost V 7 bases and J 6 bases, with 24 bases left between them. CDR3 residues: CASTVAAGTGINGYTF. Here the CDR3 DNA reads TGTGCCAGCACTGTCGCGGCAGGAACGGGGATAAATGGCTACACCTTC.

V is TRBV6-1 and J is TRBJ1-6; 8 nucleotides line up with TRBD1. V lost 1 base, J lost 9 bases, and 2 bases stayed unmatched. CDR1 and CDR2 (germline): MNHNS, SASEGT. The CDR3 has 14 residues. CDR3 in amino acids: CASSEGTGSSPLHF. CDR3 sequence (DNA): TGTGCCAGCAGTGAAGGGACAGGGTCTTCACCCCTCCACTTT.

This chain connects TRBV2 to TRBJ1-5, with 7 bases identical to TRBD1. The CDR3 is made up of 13 amino acids. V lost 6 bases to trimming and J lost 4 bases; unmatched junction nucleotides: 3. Per the germline V gene, CDR1 is SNHLY and CDR2 is FYNNEI. The CDR3 here is CASSTQGNQPQHF. CDR3 DNA: TGTGCCAGCAGCACACAGGGGAATCAGCCCCAGCATTTT.

The gene calls are TRBV7-9 and TRBJ1-3; maybe TRBD1 (5 bases). Trimming left V 0 bases short and J 0 bases short, with 9 bases between. Looked up from germline, CDR1 is SEHNR and CDR2 is FQNEAQ (reference sequence). The CDR3 has 16 amino acids. The CDR3 region is CASSLAGQSSGNTIYF. In nucleotides, the CDR3 is TGTGCCAGCAGCTTAGCCGGACAAAGCTCTGGAAACACCATATATTTT.

This clone was seen more than once but under ten times. V is TRBV7-9 and J is TRBJ1-4; D is undetermined. The CDR3 spans 14 residues. Trimming shortened V by 3 bases and J by 7 bases, and 12 bases separated the two germline ends. Germline V gives CDR1 SEHNR, CDR2 FQNEAQ (reference sequence). The CDR3 region has the DNA TGTGCCAGCAGCTTCTCCGTGCGTCCTGAAAAACTGTTTTTT. Its translation: CASSFSVRPEKLFF.

This chain connects TRBV6-2 or TRBV6-3 to TRBJ2-5; 8 bases match TRBD2. CDR1 and CDR2 (germline): MNHEY, SVGEGT. The CDR3 extends over 15 amino acids. The V segment lost 1 base and the J segment 2 bases; nucleotides outside the gene matches: 3. CDR3 region: CASSYLGLVQETQYF. CDR3 sequence (DNA): TGTGCCAGCAGTTACTTGGGACTAGTACAAGAGACCCAGTACTTC.

This chain uses TRBV9 with TRBJ1-4; D is undetermined. Germline V gene sequence: CDR1 SGDLS, CDR2 YYNGEE. Trimming stripped 4 bases from V and 0 bases from J, with 19 bases between. The CDR3 loop spans 18 amino acids. The CDR3 is CASSSQPFGRTTNEKLFF. The CDR3 DNA reads as TGTGCCAGCAGCTCCCAACCATTCGGGAGAACAACTAATGAAAAACTGTTTTTT. The full variable domain, in which reference TRBV9 and TRBJ1-4 provide the parts outside the CDR3, is DSGVTQTPKHLITATGQRVTLRCSPRSGDLSVYWYQQSLDQGLQFLIQYYNGEERAKGNILERFSAQQFPDLHSELNLSSLELGDSALYFCASSSQPFGRTTNEKLFFGSGTQLSVL.

This clone was counted between two and nine times. Additional DNA sequences in this sample encode the identical CDR3. The chain has TRBV19 and TRBJ2-7, with 8 nucleotides matching TRBD1. V was pared by 6 bases and J by 1 base, with 5 bases of the junction left unmatched. The CDR3 is made up of 14 amino acids. Germline V gene data show CDR1 as LNHDA and CDR2 as SQIVND (reference sequence). CDR3 DNA: TGTGCCAGTAGAGACAGGGGAGGATCCTACGAGCAGTACTTC. It encodes CASRDRGGSYEQYF.